This TCR beta chain was identified in a study of neurological immune-mediated disorders (dated by TCRdb to between 2018 and 2021). For context, the study as a whole: Using UMI-based sequencing, the study compared peripheral blood TCR-beta repertoires from patients with HTLV-I-associated myelopathy (HAM/TSP), patients with multiple sclerosis, and healthy controls. The 90 to 120 TCR-beta libraries covered PBMC samples along with longitudinal samples, technical triplicates, and paired sorted CD4+ and CD8+ T-cell subsets. The cohort was made up of 65 to 75 subjects, consisting of roughly 14 HAM/TSP patients, around 35 multiple sclerosis patients and 20 healthy controls. Overall results and qualifications from the work: No identical CDR3 amino acid sequences were shared among expanded clones across subjects, suggesting private TCR-beta repertoires in all groups. TCR clonal expansion was highest in HAM/TSP patients and lowest in MS patients, with MS patients falling below even healthy controls.

From the germline V gene (reference sequence), CDR1 is MNHEY and CDR2 is SMNVEV. The V and J ends are trimmed by 3 bases and 3 bases, leaving 3 bases between them. The CDR3, cysteine through phenylalanine, is 13 amino acids long. Only the CDR3 part of the read is kept: 39 bases, read in frame from the first base. Note on this clonotype: Which antigen it targets is not known. Base qualities are not provided; no much larger clone lies one nucleotide away.

To synthesize cDNA, template-switch 5'RACE was performed with a primer carrying a 10-nucleotide random unique molecular identifier so that each TCR transcript was tagged. Every sequencing run yielded over 180 million TCR-beta sequences covering 15-18 subjects. The RNeasy kit was used for extraction of total RNA. TCR-beta VDJ regions were amplified with primers for the TCR constant region and the 5'RACE anchor, using the KAPA Real-time Library Amplification kit. Sample indexes and Illumina adaptors were added in a first PCR, after which library yield was increased in a second PCR. After Ampure bead purification, the roughly 650 bp TCR product was size-selected on a 2% E-gel SizeSelection system. Before pooling, libraries had their quality checked on a Bioanalyzer, their concentration measured with Qubit, and their quantity determined with the Kapa Library Quantification kit. An Illumina HiSeq 2500 was used to sequence the libraries paired-end at 2 x 150 bp. To increase sequence diversity, about 23-30% phiX was spiked into each library pool. The authors processed their data as follows. The UMI-based MiGEC pipeline processed quality-filtered reads and removed over 80% of raw TCR sequences during error correction. IMGT germline references were used for alignment of VDJ genes, and clonotypes were defined by a unique CDR3 amino acid sequence together with V-J genes. Clonal expansion, Shannon diversity and CDR3 relatedness were evaluated with VDJtools (CalcPairwiseDistances, ClusterSamples), while phylogenetic trees were built in CLCbio workbench. A clone was classed as expanded if it had 8 or more unique UMIs, a cutoff based on coefficient-of-variation modelling across technical triplicates. TCRdb reworked the public reads: Q25 trimming with fastp, MiXCR clone assembly, productive beta chains retained. Rows are unified per CDR3 protein, each entry keeping the most common DNA and genes. Here the V and J calls rest on TCRdb's processing, not on the authors' analysis. The table for this sample lists about 59,000 distinct CDR3 sequences; 10% to 15% of them were counted only once. The top ten constitute about 10% of the sample.

Unsorted PBMC libraries were generated from 2 million PBMCs stored in RNAlater at -80 °C until RNA extraction. Peripheral blood was subjected to Ficoll-Hypaque density gradient centrifugation to isolate PBMCs, which were then cryopreserved in liquid nitrogen. The TCR sequence derives from a woman aged 55-69 years with HTLV-1-associated myelopathy (HAM/TSP). The chain is made from TRBV27 and TRBJ2-6; there is no confident call for the D gene. Sequenced: PBMCs. The DNA is as follows: TGTGCCAGCAGTTTTCTTGGGGCCAACGTCCTGACTTTC. Its product reads: CASSFLGANVLTF.